Presented here are 26 T cell receptor beta chains from one specimen sequenced in a study of blood T cells in healthy people across ages. PCR was performed a second time for about 6 to 12 cycles using a sample-barcoded 5' primer and a J-beta primer mix. Using its own MiXCR run on the 5' RACE reads, TCRdb lists one record per CDR3 protein. In the table there are just under 750,000 distinct CDR3 sequences, over 20% of which are singletons. Sequenced: blood. The receptors originated from an older man in good health.

This clonotype was seen repeatedly, ten times or more. The chain couples TRBV4-3 to TRBJ2-3; D gene unclear. CDR1 and CDR2 (germline): LGHNA, YSLEER. The CDR3 extends over 16 amino acids. V lost 0 bases and J lost 2, with 12 bases in between. CDR3 sequence: CASSQDIGWDTDTQYF. The CDR3 nucleotides read TGCGCCAGCAGCCAAGACATCGGGTGGGACACAGATACGCAGTATTTT.

J is TRBJ2-2 and V is TRBV20-1; the D gene could be TRBD1 or TRBD2 (5 bases each). This CDR3 is built from 14 residues. Trimming cost V 8 bases and J 3 bases, with 16 bases left between them. Germline CDR1 is DFQATT and CDR2 is SNEGSKA (reference sequence). The CDR3, as DNA: TGCAGTACTCTGAGGGGAACGGACACCGGGGAGCTGTTTTTT. Residues: CSTLRGTDTGELFF.

The chain carries TRBV11-1 and TRBJ1-2; 8 nucleotides line up with TRBD1. V trimming: 5 bases; J trimming: 2 bases; junction bases outside the gene matches: 7. Germline values: CDR1 SGHAT, CDR2 FQDESV (reference sequence). There are 15 residues in the CDR3. CDR3 residues: CASSPTRTGNYGYTF. Here the CDR3 DNA reads TGTGCCAGCAGCCCGACCAGGACAGGGAACTATGGCTACACCTTC.

This clonotype was observed a few times. A much more abundant neighbour one base away suggests this may be a read error. The genes are TRBV27 and TRBJ2-3; D is ambiguous. With the DNA end fitting TRBJ1-5 better, the J assignment may be wrong. Per germline, CDR1 MNHEY and CDR2 SMNVEV (reference sequence). This CDR3 is built from 17 residues. The CDR3 here is CASSIIGLGMSTDTQHF. In nucleotides, the CDR3 is TGTGCCAGCAGTATAATCGGACTAGGGATGAGCACAGATACGCAGCATTTT.

This clonotype came up a few times. V usage is TRBV29-1 and J usage is TRBJ1-2, with 7 nucleotides matching TRBD1. The CDR3 extends over 15 amino acids. V was pared by 6 bases and J by 6 bases, with 16 bases of the junction left unmatched. Germline-derived CDR1 and CDR2 are SQVTM and ANQGSEA. This CDR3 reads CSVHGTGRGGNGYTF. The CDR3 DNA sequence: TGCAGCGTCCATGGGACGGGCAGGGGGGGAAATGGCTACACCTTC.

The chain joins TRBV5-1 to TRBJ1-2, with D perhaps TRBD1 (5 bases). CDR3 length equals 15 residues. V gave up 2 bases and J gave up 8 bases, with 19 bases separating them. CDR1 and CDR2 from the germline V gene are SGHRS and YFSETQ. The CDR3 coding sequence is TGCGCCAGCAGCTTACAAGGGCAGGGTACAATCGGCTACACCTTC. Protein product: CASSLQGQGTIGYTF.

This clonotype showed up just a few times. The CDR3 is CASRGTGPYEQYF. In DNA, the CDR3 is TGTGCCAGCAGGGGGACAGGACCCTACGAGCAGTACTTC. This sequence joins TRBV25-1 and TRBJ2-7, with 8 bases identical to TRBD1. The CDR3 length is 13 residues. V shed 6 bases and J 2 bases; nucleotides not matched to a gene: 3. Germline V gene lookup returns CDR1 MGHDK and CDR2 SYGVNS.

This clonotype was recorded a few times. The V and J genes are TRBV5-1 and TRBJ1-2, with 9 bases aligning to TRBD1. CDR3 size: 16 residues. CDR1 and CDR2 (germline): SGHRS, YFSETQ. The trim removed 4 bases at V and 2 bases at J, leaving 9 bases unmatched. CDR3 nucleotide sequence: TGCGCCAGCAGCGACCCGGGACAGGGTAGGAACTATGGCTACACCTTC. Translated, it gives CASSDPGQGRNYGYTF.

This clonotype has more than one count but fewer than ten. CDR3 sequence reads: CASSVEASSSGNTIYF. CDR3 DNA: TGTGCCAGCAGCGTAGAGGCATCAAGCTCTGGAAACACCATATATTTT. The chain couples TRBV9 to TRBJ1-3; D gene unclear. The length of the CDR3 is 16 residues. V lost 0 bases, J lost 0 bases, and 10 bases lay in between. Germline loops: CDR1 SGDLS, CDR2 YYNGEE.

The genes are TRBV15 and TRBJ1-4; TRBD1 is a possible D gene (6 bases). From germline, CDR1 is LNHNV and CDR2 YYDKDF (reference sequence). V gave up 1 base and J gave up 5 bases, with 11 bases separating them. The CDR3 length is 15 residues. CDR3 residues: CATSRAGGGNEKLFF. The CDR3 region has the DNA TGTGCCACCAGCAGAGCCGGGGGGGGCAATGAAAAACTGTTTTTT. The full variable domain, rest sourced from reference TRBV15 and TRBJ1-4, is DAMVIQNPRYQVTQFGKPVTLSCSQTLNHNVMYWYQQKSSQAPKLLFHYYDKDFNNEADTPDNFQSRRPNTSFCFLDIRSPGLGDTAMYLCATSRAGGGNEKLFFGSGTQLSVL.

This clonotype was recorded a few times. The chain uses TRBV10-3 and TRBJ2-5; TRBD2 matches 9 bases. J gave up 1 base and V 8 bases, and 5 bases lay outside the gene matches. CDR1 and CDR2 (germline): ENHRY, SYGVKD. The CDR3 sequence is 14 residues long. CDR3 protein: CAIGGTSSQETQYF. The CDR3 bases are TGTGCCATCGGTGGGACTAGCAGCCAAGAGACCCAGTACTTC.

The chain has TRBV5-1 and TRBJ1-1; the D is unclear. Germline V gene lookup returns CDR1 SGHRS and CDR2 YFSETQ. The ends were cut back, 4 bases at V and 6 bases at J, with 13 bases in the middle. This CDR3 contains 13 residues. Here the CDR3 DNA reads TGCGCCAGCAGCCTGGGGTGGACGTCTGAAGCTTTCTTT. Protein: CASSLGWTSEAFF.

This clonotype occurred a few times. The chain carries TRBV18 and TRBJ1-1, with 9 bases lining up with TRBD1. Germline values: CDR1 KGHSH, CDR2 LQKENI. V shed 2 bases, J shed 2 bases, and the junction held 9 bases outside the gene matches. The CDR3 sequence is 17 residues long. DNA for the CDR3: TGTGCCAGCTCACCATCCGGGACAGGGATCTATAACACTGAAGCTTTCTTT. Encoded protein: CASSPSGTGIYNTEAFF. The whole variable domain, remainder taken from reference TRBV18 and TRBJ1-1, is NAGVMQNPRHLVRRRGQEARLRCSPMKGHSHVYWYRQLPEEGLKFMVYLQKENIIDESGMPKERFSAEFPKEGPSILRIQQVVRGDSAAYFCASSPSGTGIYNTEAFFGQGTRLTVV.

The chain combines TRBV27 with TRBJ1-2, with 9 bases matching TRBD1. The germline gives CDR1 MNHEY, CDR2 SMNVEV (reference sequence). There are 15 residues in the CDR3. The V and J ends lost 5 bases and 7 bases, in that order; junction bases with no gene match: 11. The chain's CDR3 is CASSAPGTGWVGYTF. CDR3 coding DNA: TGTGCCAGCAGTGCTCCAGGGACAGGGTGGGTTGGCTACACCTTC.

This chain links TRBV7-9 with TRBJ2-7; the match to TRBD1 covers 7 bases. This CDR3 region has 14 residues. The germline V gene encodes CDR1 SEHNR and CDR2 FQNEAQ (reference sequence). Trimming took 5 bases from V and 3 from J; bases not matched to a gene: 7. The CDR3 reads CASSMATGSYEQYF. DNA of the CDR3: TGTGCCAGCAGCATGGCGACAGGGAGCTACGAGCAGTACTTC.

This clonotype was recorded a few times. The chain has TRBV6-6 and TRBJ2-3; 7 bases align to TRBD1. Trimming removed 6 bases from V and 14 bases from J; junction bases left unmatched: 14. The germline gives CDR1 MNHNY, CDR2 SVGAGI (reference sequence). The CDR3 length is 13 residues. The CDR3 region has the DNA TGTGCCAGCAGGAAAGGGGACAGCATAGGGGGGTATTTT. Protein: CASRKGDSIGGYF.

This clonotype was observed at least ten times. The J gene is TRBJ2-3, the V gene TRBV7-2; 15 bases are shared with TRBD2. The germline V gene has CDR1 SGHTA and CDR2 FQGNSA. The CDR3 is made up of 18 amino acids. Unmatched junction bases numbered 4, after V lost 1 base and J lost 2 bases. The CDR3 spells CASSLGGLAGGVTDTQYF. The CDR3 coding sequence is TGTGCCAGCAGCTTAGGAGGACTAGCGGGAGGGGTCACAGATACGCAGTATTTT.

As to this clonotype: Its ends do not fully match the called genes, so a read error is possible. This chain uses TRBV18 with TRBJ2-7; 8 nucleotides align to TRBD1. CDR1 is KGHSH and CDR2 is LQKENI in the germline V gene. This CDR3 has 16 amino acids. The DNA of the CDR3 is TGTGCCAGCTCACCACCGCAGGGACAGGCGTCCTACGAGCACTACTTC. Its protein is CASSPPQGQASYEHYF.

This clonotype was detected a few times. V is TRBV10-3 and J is TRBJ1-3; 7 nucleotides line up with TRBD1. The CDR3 covers 14 residues. The ends lost 6 bases at V and 8 bases at J; junction bases unmatched: 10. Germline loops: CDR1 ENHRY, CDR2 SYGVKD. CDR3: CAISYGTVGDTIYF. The CDR3 DNA sequence: TGTGCCATCAGCTACGGGACAGTCGGGGACACCATATATTTT.

This clonotype was counted between two and nine times. The chain employs TRBV14 and TRBJ1-1, with 7 bases lining up with TRBD1. This CDR3 region has 14 residues. V shed 1 base and J 4 bases; nucleotides not matched to a gene: 3. CDR1 and CDR2 from the germline V gene are SGHDN and FVKESK. The chain's CDR3 is CASSQARGVTEAFF. CDR3 nucleotides: TGTGCCAGCAGCCAAGCCAGGGGGGTCACTGAAGCTTTCTTT.

The CDR3 DNA reads TGTGCCAGCAGCGTGACAGTCGAGCAGTACTTC. Translating gives CASSVTVEQYF. This sequence joins TRBV11-2 and TRBJ2-7; maybe TRBD1 (5 bases). V shed 5 bases and J shed 6 bases, with 8 bases lying between them. CDR3 length: 11 amino acids. Germline assignment: CDR1 SGHAT and CDR2 FQNNGV.

The rearrangement joins TRBV20-1 to TRBJ1-3; D remains ambiguous. V lost 6 bases to trimming and J lost 0 bases, with 15 bases between them. This CDR3 contains 15 residues. Germline-derived CDR1 and CDR2 are DFQATT and SNEGSKA (reference sequence). Here the CDR3 DNA reads TGCAGTGCGGATTTCGGAGGATCCTCTGGAAACACCATATATTTT. Translation gives CSADFGGSSGNTIYF.

This clonotype was detected only a few times. The chain recombines TRBV12-3 or TRBV12-4 with TRBJ2-4; 7 nucleotides align to TRBD1. This CDR3 region has 18 residues. J was trimmed by 0 bases and V by 4 bases; bases with no gene match: 12. CDR3 coding DNA: TGTGCCAGCAGTTCCCGGACAGGAGCCACGCTAGCCAAAAACATTCAGTACTTC. Translating it yields CASSSRTGATLAKNIQYF.

This clonotype showed up just a few times. The chain joins TRBV2 to TRBJ2-2, with D possibly matching TRBD2 (5 bases). This CDR3 spans 15 amino acids. CDR1 and CDR2 from the germline V gene are SNHLY and FYNNEI. The V end was cut by 7 bases, the J end by 4 bases, with 16 bases between. The CDR3 DNA reads as TGTGCCAGCACCGCCTGGGGAGTGCGCACCGGGGAGCTGTTTTTT. Translated, it gives CASTAWGVRTGELFF.

This chain links TRBV12-3 or TRBV12-4 with TRBJ1-3, with 10 bases identical to TRBD1. This CDR3 is built from 16 residues. V lost 6 bases and J lost 4; bases outside the gene matches: 9. As DNA, the CDR3 is TGTGCCAGCAGCCCCTCGGACAGGGGGTACGGAAACACCATATATTTT. Its protein is CASSPSDRGYGNTIYF.

This clonotype was detected a few times. This chain connects TRBV6-4 to TRBJ2-1, with unresolved D. Trimming took off 2 bases at V and 5 bases at J, with 4 bases between the two ends. The CDR3 is 12 residues long. Germline values: CDR1 MRHNA, CDR2 SNTAGT. As DNA, the CDR3 is TGTGCCAGCAGTGACAGGCACAATGAGCAGTTCTTC. Translated, it gives CASSDRHNEQFF.